The subject of this entry is one T cell receptor (beta chain). Its matching antigen is unknown. TCRdb re-analyzed the 5' RACE reads; it lists each CDR3 protein once, without DNA. The listing records about 160,000 distinct CDR3 sequences. CDR3 length: 16 residues. Germline V gene sequence: CDR1 LGHNA, CDR2 YNFKEQ. This specimen belongs to a study of T cells expressing NK-cell markers. Study as a whole: It was sorted CD3+CD56-NKG2C+, CD3+CD56+NKG2C- and CD3+CD56+NKG2C+ T cells that provided the TCR beta repertoires.

Study-wide results and caveats: Of CD8+ T cells, about 1.0-8% belonged to dominant NKG2C+ clonotypes in five to seven donors. The study found these clonotypes also leading the CD3+CD56-NKG2C+ fraction in a few donors.

The chain employs TRBV4-2 and TRBJ2-1. This clonotype was obtained from a man aged 18 to 69 in good health. Sequencing used blood T cells: a sorted CD56 or NKG2C T cell subset, CD4+ or CD8+ T cells, or bulk PBMC T cells (not recorded which). This CDR3 is CASSQSHRGSYNEQFF.